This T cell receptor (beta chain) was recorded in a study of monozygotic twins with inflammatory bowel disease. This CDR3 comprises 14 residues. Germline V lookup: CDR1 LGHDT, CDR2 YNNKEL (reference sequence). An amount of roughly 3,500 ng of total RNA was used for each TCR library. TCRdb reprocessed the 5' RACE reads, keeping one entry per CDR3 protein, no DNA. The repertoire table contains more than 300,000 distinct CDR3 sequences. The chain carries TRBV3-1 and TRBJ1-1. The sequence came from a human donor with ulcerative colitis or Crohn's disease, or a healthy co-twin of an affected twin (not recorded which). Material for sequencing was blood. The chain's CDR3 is CASSRYDRSTEAFF. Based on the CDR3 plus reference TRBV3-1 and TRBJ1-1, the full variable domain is DTAVSQTPKYLVTQMGNDKSIKCEQNLGHDTMYWYKQDSKKFLKIMFSYNNKELIINETVPNRFSPKSPDKAHLNLHINSLELGDSAVYFCASSRYDRSTEAFFGQGTRLTVV.